This record looks at one T cell receptor beta chain sequence and its context. The data originate from a study of human T cells and chemical hapten exposure. Researchers extracted total RNA from unfractionated whole blood. TCRdb re-called the 5' RACE reads with MiXCR, one entry per CDR3 protein. This sample has tens of thousands of distinct CDR3 sequences, with more than 7.5% found just once. This CDR3 comprises 13 residues. Germline CDR1 and CDR2: SEHNR and FQNEAQ (reference sequence). The germline V and J ends were trimmed by 2 bases and 5 bases, with 7 bases remaining between them. V usage is TRBV7-9 and J usage is TRBJ1-5; no clear D gene. This TCR derives from a male donor in good health. In DNA form, the CDR3 reads TGTGCCAGCAGCTTATCCGGGGATCAGCCCCAGCATTTT. This gives the protein CASSLSGDQPQHF.